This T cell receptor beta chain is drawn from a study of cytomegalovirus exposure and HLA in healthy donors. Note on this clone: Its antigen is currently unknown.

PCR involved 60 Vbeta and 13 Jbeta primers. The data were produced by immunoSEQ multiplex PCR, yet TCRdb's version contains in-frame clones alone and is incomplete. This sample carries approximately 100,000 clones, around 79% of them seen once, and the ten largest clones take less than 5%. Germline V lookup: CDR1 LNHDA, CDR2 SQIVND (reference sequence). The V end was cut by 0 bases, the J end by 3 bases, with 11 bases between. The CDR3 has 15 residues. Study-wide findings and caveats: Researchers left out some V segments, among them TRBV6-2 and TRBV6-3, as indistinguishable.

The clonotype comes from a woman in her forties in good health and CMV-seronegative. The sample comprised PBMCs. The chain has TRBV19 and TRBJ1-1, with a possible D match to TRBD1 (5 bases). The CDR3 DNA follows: TGTGCCAGTAGTATAGATAGGTGGGGGGACACTGAAGCTTTCTTT. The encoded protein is CASSIDRWGDTEAFF.